This T cell receptor (beta chain) was identified in a study of T cell clonality in common variable immunodeficiency. The table lists this clone with many counts. The sequenced fragment ends 3 residues before the CDR3 boundary, so the rest is inferred from the germline J gene. The data were produced by immunoSEQ multiplex PCR, yet TCRdb's version contains in-frame clones alone and is incomplete. The sample contains roughly 70,000 clones, none of them singletons. This CDR3 region has 14 residues. Germline CDR1 reads KGHSH; CDR2 reads LQKENI. V trimming: 6 bases; J trimming: 5 bases; junction bases outside the gene matches: 5.

V is TRBV18 and J is TRBJ2-2, with 8 bases lining up with TRBD1. The origin of this receptor is a person between 18 and 75 years old in good health. The source material was peripheral blood mononuclear cells. The part of the CDR3 DNA that was read is TGTGCCAGCTCGACAGGGGTAAGTACCGGGGAG. Translation: CASSTGVSTGE. The full CDR3 protein reads CASSTGVSTGELFF.